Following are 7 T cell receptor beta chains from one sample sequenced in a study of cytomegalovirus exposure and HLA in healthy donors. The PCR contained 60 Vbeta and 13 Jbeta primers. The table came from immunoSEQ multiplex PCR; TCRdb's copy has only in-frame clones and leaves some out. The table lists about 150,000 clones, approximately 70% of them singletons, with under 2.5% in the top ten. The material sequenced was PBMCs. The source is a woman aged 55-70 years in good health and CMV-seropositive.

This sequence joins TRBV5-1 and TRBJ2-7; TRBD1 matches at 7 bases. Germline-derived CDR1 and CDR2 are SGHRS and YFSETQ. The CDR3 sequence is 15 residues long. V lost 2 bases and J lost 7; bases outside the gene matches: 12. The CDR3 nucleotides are TGCGCCAGCAGCTTTGAGAGGGGGCTTATTGGGGAGCAGTACTTC. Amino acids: CASSFERGLIGEQYF.

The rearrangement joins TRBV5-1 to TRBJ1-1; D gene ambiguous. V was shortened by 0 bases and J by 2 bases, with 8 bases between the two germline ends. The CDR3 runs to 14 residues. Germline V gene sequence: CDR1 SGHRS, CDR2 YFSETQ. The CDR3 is CASSLAGPNTEAFF. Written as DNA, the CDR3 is TGCGCCAGCAGCTTGGCTGGGCCAAACACTGAAGCTTTCTTT.

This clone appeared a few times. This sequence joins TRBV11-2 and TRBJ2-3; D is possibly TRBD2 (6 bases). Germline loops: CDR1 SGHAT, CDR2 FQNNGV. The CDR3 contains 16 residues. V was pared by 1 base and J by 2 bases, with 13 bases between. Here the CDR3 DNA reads TGTGCCAGCAGCTTAGTCGGGGGTAGTAACACAGATACGCAGTATTTT. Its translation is CASSLVGGSNTDTQYF.

The CDR3 DNA follows: TGTGCCAGCAGTGAAACCTCTGGAGCTGGAAACACCATATATTTT. Its translation: CASSETSGAGNTIYF. The chain carries TRBV25-1 and TRBJ1-3; no clear D gene. Germline assignment: CDR1 MGHDK and CDR2 SYGVNS. This CDR3 has 15 residues. Trimming took off 2 bases at V and 2 bases at J, with 10 bases between the two ends.

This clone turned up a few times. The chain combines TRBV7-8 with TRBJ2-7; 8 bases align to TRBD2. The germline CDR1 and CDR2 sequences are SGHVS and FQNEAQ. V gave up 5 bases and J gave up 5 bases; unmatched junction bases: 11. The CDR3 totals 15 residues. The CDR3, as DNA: TGTGCCAGCAGCCCCGGGACTAGTCTCATCGACGAGCAGTACTTC. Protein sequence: CASSPGTSLIDEQYF.

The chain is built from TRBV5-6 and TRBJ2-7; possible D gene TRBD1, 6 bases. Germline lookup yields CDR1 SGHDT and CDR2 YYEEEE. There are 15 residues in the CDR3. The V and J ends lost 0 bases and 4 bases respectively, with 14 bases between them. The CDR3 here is CASSLAAGAGYEQYF. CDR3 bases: TGTGCCAGCAGCTTGGCGGCAGGGGCTGGATACGAGCAGTACTTC.

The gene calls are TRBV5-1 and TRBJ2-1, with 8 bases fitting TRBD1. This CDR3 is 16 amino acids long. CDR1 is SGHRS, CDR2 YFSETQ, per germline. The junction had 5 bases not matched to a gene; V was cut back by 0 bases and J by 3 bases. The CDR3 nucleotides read TGCGCCAGCAGCTTGGGCGGCGGGACAGGCTACAATGAGCAGTTCTTC. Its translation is CASSLGGGTGYNEQFF.